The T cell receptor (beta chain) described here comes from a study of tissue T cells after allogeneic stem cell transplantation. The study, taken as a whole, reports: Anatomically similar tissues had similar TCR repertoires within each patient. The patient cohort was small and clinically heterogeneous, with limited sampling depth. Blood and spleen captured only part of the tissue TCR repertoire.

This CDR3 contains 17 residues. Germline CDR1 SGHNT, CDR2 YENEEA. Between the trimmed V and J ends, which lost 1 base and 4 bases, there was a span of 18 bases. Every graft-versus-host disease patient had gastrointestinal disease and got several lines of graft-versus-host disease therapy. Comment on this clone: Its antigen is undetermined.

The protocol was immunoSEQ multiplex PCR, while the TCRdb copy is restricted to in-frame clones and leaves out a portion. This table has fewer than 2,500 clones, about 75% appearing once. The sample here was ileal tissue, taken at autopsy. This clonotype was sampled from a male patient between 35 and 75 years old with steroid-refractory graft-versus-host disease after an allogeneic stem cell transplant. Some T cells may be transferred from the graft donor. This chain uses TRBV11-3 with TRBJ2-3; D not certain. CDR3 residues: CASSLGPQPPGADTQYF. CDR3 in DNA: TGTGCCAGCAGCTTAGGCCCGCAACCCCCAGGCGCAGATACGCAGTATTTT.